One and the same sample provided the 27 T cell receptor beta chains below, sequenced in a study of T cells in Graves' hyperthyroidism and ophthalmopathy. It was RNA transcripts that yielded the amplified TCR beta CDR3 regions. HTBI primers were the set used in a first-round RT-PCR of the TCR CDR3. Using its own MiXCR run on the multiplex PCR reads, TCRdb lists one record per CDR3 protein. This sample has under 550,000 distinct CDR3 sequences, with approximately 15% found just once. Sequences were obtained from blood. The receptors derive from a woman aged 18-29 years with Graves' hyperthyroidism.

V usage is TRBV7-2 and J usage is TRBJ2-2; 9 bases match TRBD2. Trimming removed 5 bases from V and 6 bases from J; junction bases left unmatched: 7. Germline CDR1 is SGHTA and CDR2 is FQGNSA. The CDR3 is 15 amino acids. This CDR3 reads CASSPRGGRAGELFF. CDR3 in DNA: TGTGCCAGCAGCCCTCGGGGCGGGAGGGCCGGGGAGCTGTTTTTT.

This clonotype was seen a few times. The CDR3 DNA reads as TGTGCCAGCAGCCAAGCCGGGACTAGCGGATACGAGCAGTACTTC. Translating it yields CASSQAGTSGYEQYF. V gene TRBV14 combines with J gene TRBJ2-7, with TRBD2 identical over 11 bases. The ends lost 1 base at V and 4 bases at J; junction bases unmatched: 3. Germline-derived CDR1 and CDR2 are SGHDN and FVKESK. This CDR3 comprises 15 residues. Filled out from reference TRBV14 and TRBJ2-7, the complete variable domain reads EAGVTQFPSHSVIEKGQTVTLRCDPISGHDNLYWYRRVMGKEIKFLLHFVKESKQDESGMPNNRFLAERTGGTYSTLKVQPAELEDSGVYFCASSQAGTSGYEQYFGPGTRLTVT.

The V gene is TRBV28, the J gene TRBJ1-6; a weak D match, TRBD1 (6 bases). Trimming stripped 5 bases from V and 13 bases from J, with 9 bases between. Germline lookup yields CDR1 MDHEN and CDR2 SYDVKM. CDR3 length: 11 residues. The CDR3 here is CASSVQGPLHF. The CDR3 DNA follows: TGTGCCAGCAGTGTTCAGGGGCCCCTCCACTTT.

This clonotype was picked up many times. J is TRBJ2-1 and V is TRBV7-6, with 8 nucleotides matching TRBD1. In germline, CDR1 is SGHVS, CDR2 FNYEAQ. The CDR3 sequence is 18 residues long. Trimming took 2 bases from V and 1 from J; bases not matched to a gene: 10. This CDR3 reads CASSLSLYRGYSYNEQFF. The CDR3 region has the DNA TGTGCCAGCAGCTTAAGCCTCTACAGGGGGTATTCCTACAATGAGCAGTTCTTC.

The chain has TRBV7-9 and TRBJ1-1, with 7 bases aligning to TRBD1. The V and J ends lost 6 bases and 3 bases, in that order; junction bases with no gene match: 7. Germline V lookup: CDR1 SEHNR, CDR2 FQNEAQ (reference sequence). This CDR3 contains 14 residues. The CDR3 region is CASSQQGIDTEAFF. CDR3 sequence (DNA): TGTGCCAGCAGTCAACAGGGGATCGACACTGAAGCTTTCTTT. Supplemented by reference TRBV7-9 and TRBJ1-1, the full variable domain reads DTGVSQNPRHKITKRGQNVTFRCDPISEHNRLYWYRQTLGQGPEFLTYFQNEAQLEKSRLLSDRFSAERPKGSFSTLEIQRTEQGDSAMYLCASSQQGIDTEAFFGQGTRLTVV.

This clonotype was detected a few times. CDR3 amino acids: CSVDGWTGDNEQFF. DNA of the CDR3: TGCAGCGTTGACGGCTGGACAGGGGACAATGAGCAGTTCTTC. The gene calls are TRBV29-1 and TRBJ2-1, with TRBD1 matching over 9 bases. Germline V gives CDR1 SQVTM, CDR2 ANQGSEA. CDR3 length: 14 amino acids. Trimming took 3 bases from V and 5 from J; bases not matched to a gene: 5.

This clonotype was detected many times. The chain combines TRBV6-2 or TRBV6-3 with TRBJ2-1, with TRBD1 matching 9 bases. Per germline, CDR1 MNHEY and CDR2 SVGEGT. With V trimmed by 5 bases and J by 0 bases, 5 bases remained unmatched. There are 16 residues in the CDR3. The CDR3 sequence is CASSRDRASSYNEQFF. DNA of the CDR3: TGTGCCAGCAGTCGGGACAGGGCTAGCTCCTACAATGAGCAGTTCTTC.

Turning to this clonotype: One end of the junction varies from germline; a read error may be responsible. CDR3 loop: CASRGAGRSEQYF. CDR3 sequence (DNA): TGTGCCAGCAGGGGGGCAGGGAGAAGCGAGCAGTACTTC. V gene TRBV5-1 combines with J gene TRBJ2-7; maybe TRBD1 (7 bases). The length of the CDR3 is 13 residues. Germline CDR1 reads SGHRS; CDR2 reads YFSETQ.

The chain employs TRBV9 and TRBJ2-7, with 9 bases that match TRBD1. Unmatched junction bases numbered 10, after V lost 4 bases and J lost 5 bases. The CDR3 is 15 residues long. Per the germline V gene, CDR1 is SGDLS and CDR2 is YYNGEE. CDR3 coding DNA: TGTGCCAGCAGCCTCGGGGGACAGGGTGGCCACGAGCAGTACTTC. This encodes CASSLGGQGGHEQYF.

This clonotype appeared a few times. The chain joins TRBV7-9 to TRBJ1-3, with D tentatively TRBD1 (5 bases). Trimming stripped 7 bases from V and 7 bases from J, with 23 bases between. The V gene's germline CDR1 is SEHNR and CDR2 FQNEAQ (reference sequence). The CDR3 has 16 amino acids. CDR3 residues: CASTAPGGGADNTIYF. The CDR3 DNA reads TGTGCCAGCACTGCCCCCGGTGGGGGAGCTGATAACACCATATATTTT.

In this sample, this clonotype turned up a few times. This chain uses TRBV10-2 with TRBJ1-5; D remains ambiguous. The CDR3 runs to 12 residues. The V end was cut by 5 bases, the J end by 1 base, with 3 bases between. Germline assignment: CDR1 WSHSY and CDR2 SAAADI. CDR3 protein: CASSISNQPQHF. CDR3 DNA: TGCGCCAGCAGTATCAGCAATCAGCCCCAGCATTTT.

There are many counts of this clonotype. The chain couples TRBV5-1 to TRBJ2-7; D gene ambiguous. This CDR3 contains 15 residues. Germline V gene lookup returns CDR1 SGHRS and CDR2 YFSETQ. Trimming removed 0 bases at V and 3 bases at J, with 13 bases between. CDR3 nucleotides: TGCGCCAGCAGCTTGGTTTCTGGCCAAGACTACGAGCAGTACTTC. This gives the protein CASSLVSGQDYEQYF.

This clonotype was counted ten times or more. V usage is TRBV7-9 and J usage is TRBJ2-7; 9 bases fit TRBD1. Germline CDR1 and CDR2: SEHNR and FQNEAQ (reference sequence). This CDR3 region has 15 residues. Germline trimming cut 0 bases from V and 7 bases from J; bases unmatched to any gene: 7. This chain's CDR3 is CASSLAGFGTGEQYF. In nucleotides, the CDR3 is TGTGCCAGCAGCTTAGCAGGCTTCGGGACAGGGGAGCAGTACTTC. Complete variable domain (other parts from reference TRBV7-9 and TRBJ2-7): DTGVSQNPRHKITKRGQNVTFRCDPISEHNRLYWYRQTLGQGPEFLTYFQNEAQLEKSRLLSDRFSAERPKGSFSTLEIQRTEQGDSAMYLCASSLAGFGTGEQYFGPGTRLTVT.

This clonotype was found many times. The CDR3 spells CATSRTRTDTQYF. In DNA form, the CDR3 reads TGTGCCACCAGCAGAACCCGCACAGATACGCAGTATTTT. The chain joins TRBV15 to TRBJ2-3, with unresolved D. CDR3 length equals 13 residues. Trimming shortened V by 2 bases and J by 1 base, and 4 bases separated the two germline ends. Per germline, CDR1 LNHNV and CDR2 YYDKDF (reference sequence).

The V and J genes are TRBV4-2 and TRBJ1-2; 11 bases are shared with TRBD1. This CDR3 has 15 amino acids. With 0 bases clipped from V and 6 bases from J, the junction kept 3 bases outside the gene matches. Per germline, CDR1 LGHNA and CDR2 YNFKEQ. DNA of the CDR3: TGTGCCAGCAGCCAAGATAGGACAGGGGGCGATGGCTACACCTTC. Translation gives CASSQDRTGGDGYTF.

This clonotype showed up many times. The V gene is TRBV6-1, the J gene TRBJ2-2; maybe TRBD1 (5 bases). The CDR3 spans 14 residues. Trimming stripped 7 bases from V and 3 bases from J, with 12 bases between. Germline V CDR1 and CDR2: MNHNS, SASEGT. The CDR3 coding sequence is TGTGCCAGCACCCTGTTGACAGACACCGGGGAGCTGTTTTTT. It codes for CASTLLTDTGELFF.

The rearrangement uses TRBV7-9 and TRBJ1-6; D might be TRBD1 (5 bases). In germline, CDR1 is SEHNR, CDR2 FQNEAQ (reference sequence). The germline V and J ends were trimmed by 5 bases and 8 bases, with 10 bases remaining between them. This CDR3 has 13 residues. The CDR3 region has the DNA TGTGCCAGCAGCCCGGGGGTATATTCACCCCTCCACTTT. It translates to CASSPGVYSPLHF.

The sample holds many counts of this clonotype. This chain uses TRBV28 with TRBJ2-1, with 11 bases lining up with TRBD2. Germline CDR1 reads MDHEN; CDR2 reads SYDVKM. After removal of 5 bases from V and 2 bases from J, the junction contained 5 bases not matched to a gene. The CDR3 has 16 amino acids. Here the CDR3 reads CASSPGLAVPYNEQFF. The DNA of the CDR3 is TGTGCCAGCAGTCCGGGACTAGCGGTCCCCTACAATGAGCAGTTCTTC.

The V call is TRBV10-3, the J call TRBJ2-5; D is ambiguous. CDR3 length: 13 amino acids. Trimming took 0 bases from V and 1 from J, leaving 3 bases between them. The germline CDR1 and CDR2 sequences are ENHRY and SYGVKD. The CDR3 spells CAISESAQETQYF. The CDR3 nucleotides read TGTGCCATCAGTGAGTCGGCCCAAGAGACCCAGTACTTC.

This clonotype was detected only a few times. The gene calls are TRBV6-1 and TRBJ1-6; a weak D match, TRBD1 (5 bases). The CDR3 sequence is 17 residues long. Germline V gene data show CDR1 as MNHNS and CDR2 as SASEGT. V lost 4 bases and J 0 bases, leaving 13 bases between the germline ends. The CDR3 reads CASSGGTLPSYNSPLHF. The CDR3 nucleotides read TGTGCCAGCAGTGGGGGGACCCTCCCCTCCTATAATTCACCCCTCCACTTT.

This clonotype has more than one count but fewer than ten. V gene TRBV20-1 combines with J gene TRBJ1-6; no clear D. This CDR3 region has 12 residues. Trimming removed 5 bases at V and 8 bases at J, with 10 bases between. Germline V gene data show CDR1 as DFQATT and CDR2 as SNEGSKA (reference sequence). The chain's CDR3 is CSAAKQHSPLHF. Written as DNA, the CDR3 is TGCAGTGCTGCGAAGCAACATTCACCCCTCCACTTT.

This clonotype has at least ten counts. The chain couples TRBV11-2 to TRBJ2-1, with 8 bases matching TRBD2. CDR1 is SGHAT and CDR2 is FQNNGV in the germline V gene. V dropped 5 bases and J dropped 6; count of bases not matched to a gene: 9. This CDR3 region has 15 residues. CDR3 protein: CASSPKSGTSNEQFF. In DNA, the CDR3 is TGTGCCAGCAGCCCAAAGTCCGGGACTAGCAATGAGCAGTTCTTC. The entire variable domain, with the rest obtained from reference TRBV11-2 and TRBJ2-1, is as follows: EAGVAQSPRYKIIEKRQSVAFWCNPISGHATLYWYQQILGQGPKLLIQFQNNGVVDDSQLPKDRFSAERLKGVDSTLKIQPAKLEDSAVYLCASSPKSGTSNEQFFGPGTRLTVL.

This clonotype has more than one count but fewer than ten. CDR3 sequence: CASSQGLAADEQFF. The CDR3 nucleotides are TGTGCCAGCAGCCAAGGACTAGCGGCCGATGAGCAGTTCTTC. V usage is TRBV3-1 and J usage is TRBJ2-1; 9 nucleotides agree with TRBD2. This CDR3 is 14 amino acids long. CDR1 is LGHDT, CDR2 YNNKEL, per germline (reference sequence). Trimming took 1 base from V and 8 from J; bases not matched to a gene: 3.

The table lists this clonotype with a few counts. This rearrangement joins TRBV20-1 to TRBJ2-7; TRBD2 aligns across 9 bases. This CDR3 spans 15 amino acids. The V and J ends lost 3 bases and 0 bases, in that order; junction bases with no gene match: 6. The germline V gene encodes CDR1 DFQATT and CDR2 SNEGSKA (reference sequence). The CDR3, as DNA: TGCAGTGCTAGCCCGACTAGCGGTAGCTCCTACGAGCAGTACTTC. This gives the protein CSASPTSGSSYEQYF.

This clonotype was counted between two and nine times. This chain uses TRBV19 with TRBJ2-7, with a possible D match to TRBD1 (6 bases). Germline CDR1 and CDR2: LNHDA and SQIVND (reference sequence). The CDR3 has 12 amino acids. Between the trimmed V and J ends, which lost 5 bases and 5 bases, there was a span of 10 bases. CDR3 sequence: CASSPGTNEQYF. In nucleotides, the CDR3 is TGTGCCAGTAGTCCCGGGACAAACGAGCAGTACTTC.

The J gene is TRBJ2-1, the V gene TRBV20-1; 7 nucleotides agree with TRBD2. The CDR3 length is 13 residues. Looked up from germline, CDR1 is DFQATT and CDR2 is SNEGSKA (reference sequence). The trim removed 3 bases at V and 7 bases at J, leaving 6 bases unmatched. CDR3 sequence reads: CSASSGGGNEQFF. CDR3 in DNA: TGCAGTGCTAGTTCGGGAGGTGGTAATGAGCAGTTCTTC.

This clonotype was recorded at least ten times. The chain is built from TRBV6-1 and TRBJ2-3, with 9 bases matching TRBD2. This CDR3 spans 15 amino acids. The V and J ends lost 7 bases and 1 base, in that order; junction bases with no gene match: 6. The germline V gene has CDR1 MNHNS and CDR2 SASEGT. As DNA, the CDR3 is TGTGCCAGCATCAACATAGCGGGAGGCACAGATACGCAGTATTTT. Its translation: CASINIAGGTDTQYF.